Below, 18 T cell receptor beta chains from the same sample are listed, as sequenced in a study of blood T cells in healthy people across ages. The use of a sample-barcoded 5' primer and a J-beta primer mix characterized a second PCR of 7 to 11 cycles. TCRdb fed the 5' RACE reads into MiXCR, producing one record per CDR3 protein. This sample has some 1.4 million distinct CDR3 sequences, with approximately 38% found just once. The material sequenced was blood. Every receptor here comes from a woman younger than 30 in good health.

The chain employs TRBV7-9 and TRBJ2-7, with 9 positions matching TRBD2. The germline CDR1 and CDR2 sequences are SEHNR and FQNEAQ (reference sequence). The V gene end was trimmed by 4 bases and the J gene end by 0 bases; junction bases not matched to a gene: 13. This CDR3 spans 18 amino acids. This CDR3 reads CASSSSQIAGVSSYEQYF. The DNA of the CDR3 is TGTGCCAGCAGCTCCTCTCAAATAGCGGGGGTAAGCTCCTACGAGCAGTACTTC.

The chain couples TRBV12-3 or TRBV12-4 to TRBJ2-1, with a weak D call TRBD2 (6 bases). The germline V and J ends were trimmed by 6 bases and 0 bases, with 12 bases remaining between them. This CDR3 contains 15 residues. This CDR3 is CASSRSGTSYNEQFF. In nucleotides, the CDR3 is TGTGCCAGCAGCCGTAGCGGCACCTCCTACAATGAGCAGTTCTTC.

The V gene is TRBV28, the J gene TRBJ1-1; 7 bases line up with TRBD1. Germline trimming cut 8 bases from V and 7 bases from J; bases unmatched to any gene: 16. Germline V lookup: CDR1 MDHEN, CDR2 SYDVKM. This CDR3 has 15 residues. CDR3 protein: CASAQGDTPRGEAFF. The DNA of the CDR3 is TGTGCCAGCGCTCAGGGGGACACCCCACGGGGTGAAGCTTTCTTT.

Points on this clonotype: A much larger clonotype is one base distant, so this may be a read error. V usage is TRBV6-2 or TRBV6-3 and J usage is TRBJ2-1, with no clear D. Germline CDR1 reads MNHEY; CDR2 reads SVGEGT. This CDR3 region has 12 residues. The CDR3 DNA follows: TGTGCCAGCAGGTACTCTAGGAATGAGCAGTTCTTC. Residues: CASRYSRNEQFF.

In the case of this clonotype: This sequence may be a read error, since a much larger clone differs from it by one base. The rearrangement uses TRBV4-1 and TRBJ2-1; unclear D gene. The CDR3 covers 15 residues. V dropped 3 bases and J dropped 10 bases, with 19 bases sitting between them. CDR1 and CDR2 from the germline V gene are MGHRA and YSYEKL. The CDR3 here is CASSHSGSSTYEQFF. CDR3 coding DNA: TGCGCCAGCAGCCACTCAGGCAGTTCTACCTACGAGCAGTTCTTC.

This clonotype was counted a few times. The chain recombines TRBV12-3 or TRBV12-4 with TRBJ2-2; D perhaps matches TRBD1 (5 bases). Trimming stripped 0 bases from V and 6 bases from J, with 11 bases between. The CDR3 runs to 15 residues. CDR3 bases: TGTGCCAGCAGTTTAGCAGGGCTCAGGGCCGGGGAGCTGTTTTTT. As protein: CASSLAGLRAGELFF.

The chain is built from TRBV7-9 and TRBJ2-7, with a possible D match to TRBD1 (6 bases). Germline V gene sequence: CDR1 SEHNR, CDR2 FQNEAQ (reference sequence). Trimming stripped 5 bases from V and 2 bases from J, with 10 bases between. CDR3 length: 13 amino acids. CDR3 amino acids: CASSRQDPYEQYF. CDR3 DNA: TGTGCCAGCAGCAGACAGGACCCCTACGAGCAGTACTTC.

The rearrangement joins TRBV20-1 to TRBJ2-5; 7 bases align to TRBD2. The J call may be in error: the DNA end matches TRBJ2-1 better. Looked up from germline, CDR1 is DFQATT and CDR2 is SNEGSKA (reference sequence). The CDR3 is 15 amino acids. The CDR3 nucleotides are TGCAGTGCTAGAGACCACCTAGCGGTTCAAGAGACCCAGTTCTTC. This translates into CSARDHLAVQETQFF.

In its sample, this clonotype was seen once. J is TRBJ1-2 and V is TRBV6-4, with 9 positions matching TRBD1. Germline CDR1 and CDR2: MRHNA and SNTAGT. The V segment lost 7 bases and the J segment 8 bases; nucleotides outside the gene matches: 8. The CDR3 is made up of 13 amino acids. CDR3 region: CASMGQGSWGYTF. CDR3 DNA: TGTGCCAGCATGGGACAGGGTTCGTGGGGCTACACCTTC.

Comments on this clonotype: Germline is not matched at one junction end, which may reflect a read error. The V gene is TRBV6-1, the J gene TRBJ2-5; D is perhaps TRBD2 (6 bases). Germline CDR1 and CDR2: MNHNS and SASEGT. The CDR3 consists of 16 residues. The CDR3: CASSEARGGDQETRYF. The CDR3 bases are TGTGCCAGCAGTGAAGCGCGAGGAGGGGACCAAGAGACCCGGTACTTC.

The sample holds a few counts of this clonotype. J is TRBJ2-7 and V is TRBV20-1; D may be TRBD1 (6 bases). From germline, CDR1 is DFQATT and CDR2 SNEGSKA (reference sequence). The ends were cut back, 4 bases at V and 0 bases at J, with 13 bases in the middle. The CDR3 loop spans 14 amino acids. The CDR3 spells CSATDRWSSYEQYF. CDR3 in DNA: TGCAGTGCTACTGACAGGTGGAGCTCCTACGAGCAGTACTTC.

The chain recombines TRBV11-2 with TRBJ1-1; perhaps TRBD1 as D (5 bases). Trimming removed 0 bases at V and 4 bases at J, with 18 bases between. Germline-derived CDR1 and CDR2 are SGHAT and FQNNGV. CDR3 length: 17 residues. The CDR3 nucleotides are TGTGCCAGCAGCTTAGATCGACTGGGGGTGGGGGGCACTGAAGCTTTCTTT. As protein: CASSLDRLGVGGTEAFF. The full variable domain, in which reference TRBV11-2 and TRBJ1-1 provide the parts outside the CDR3, is EAGVAQSPRYKIIEKRQSVAFWCNPISGHATLYWYQQILGQGPKLLIQFQNNGVVDDSQLPKDRFSAERLKGVDSTLKIQPAKLEDSAVYLCASSLDRLGVGGTEAFFGQGTRLTVV.

This chain uses TRBV5-1 with TRBJ2-7; TRBD1 might be the D (6 bases). CDR3 length equals 15 residues. Germline lookup yields CDR1 SGHRS and CDR2 YFSETQ. The V end was cut by 4 bases, the J end by 2 bases, with 16 bases between. This CDR3 is CASSSPDRYTYEQYF. In DNA, the CDR3 is TGCGCCAGCAGCAGCCCGGACAGATACACCTACGAGCAGTACTTC.

V gene TRBV5-1 combines with J gene TRBJ2-4; no reliable D call. CDR3 length: 14 residues. Germline assignment: CDR1 SGHRS and CDR2 YFSETQ. Trimming stripped 0 bases from V and 5 bases from J, with 9 bases between. The CDR3 spells CASSLESFENIQYF. CDR3 in DNA: TGCGCCAGCAGCTTGGAATCTTTCGAAAACATTCAGTACTTC.

On this clonotype: One junction end disagrees with the germline gene, perhaps due to a read error. The genes are TRBV7-2 and TRBJ2-1, with D possibly matching TRBD2 (6 bases). This CDR3 region has 15 residues. Germline CDR1 is SGHTA and CDR2 is FQGNSA. CDR3 nucleotide sequence: TGTGCCAGCAGCTCTAAAATAGCGGATTACAAGGAGCAGTTCTTC. It encodes CASSSKIADYKEQFF.

The chain has TRBV24-1 and TRBJ2-3, with a possible D match to TRBD2 (6 bases). Trimming shortened V by 3 bases and J by 3 bases, and 15 bases separated the two germline ends. Germline lookup yields CDR1 KGHDR and CDR2 SFDVKD. The CDR3 consists of 16 residues. CDR3 bases: TGTGCCACCAGTGATCCCGGGGGTGGCAAGACAGATACGCAGTATTTT. Protein: CATSDPGGGKTDTQYF.

CDR3 DNA sequence: TGTGCCAGCAGCGAGGGACAGTTGGGAGGGTTCTTC. Its translation is CASSEGQLGGFF. The chain joins TRBV7-9 to TRBJ2-1, with D perhaps matching TRBD1 (7 bases). The germline CDR1 and CDR2 sequences are SEHNR and FQNEAQ (reference sequence). The V gene lost 5 bases and the J gene lost 15 bases, with 17 bases spanning the gap. CDR3 length equals 12 residues.

This clonotype was counted between two and nine times. The chain employs TRBV5-5 and TRBJ2-1; D ambiguous. The CDR3 covers 13 residues. Germline V gene data show CDR1 as SGHKS and CDR2 as YYEKEE (reference sequence). V was cut by 3 bases and J by 11 bases, with 15 bases left in between. The CDR3 loop reads CASSSLPTEKQFF. The DNA of the CDR3 is TGTGCCAGCAGCTCTCTCCCCACGGAGAAGCAGTTCTTC.